Included here is one T cell receptor beta chain sequence, with context. The sample comes from a study of cytomegalovirus exposure and HLA in healthy donors. Trimming shortened V by 4 bases and J by 7 bases, and 7 bases separated the two germline ends. Germline-derived CDR1 and CDR2 are SQVTM and ANQGSEA. The CDR3 has 11 amino acids. In the PCR, 60 Vbeta and 13 Jbeta primers were used. The table came from immunoSEQ multiplex PCR; TCRdb's copy has only in-frame clones and leaves some out. Of fewer than 110,000 clones in the sample, less than 85% were seen once. The clonotype comes from a man younger than 35 in good health and CMV-seronegative. The chain uses TRBV29-1 and TRBJ1-4; D gene uncertain. The source material was PBMCs. In nucleotides, the CDR3 is TGCAGCGTTGGTCAGTTTGAAAAACTGTTTTTT. Translated: CSVGQFEKLFF.